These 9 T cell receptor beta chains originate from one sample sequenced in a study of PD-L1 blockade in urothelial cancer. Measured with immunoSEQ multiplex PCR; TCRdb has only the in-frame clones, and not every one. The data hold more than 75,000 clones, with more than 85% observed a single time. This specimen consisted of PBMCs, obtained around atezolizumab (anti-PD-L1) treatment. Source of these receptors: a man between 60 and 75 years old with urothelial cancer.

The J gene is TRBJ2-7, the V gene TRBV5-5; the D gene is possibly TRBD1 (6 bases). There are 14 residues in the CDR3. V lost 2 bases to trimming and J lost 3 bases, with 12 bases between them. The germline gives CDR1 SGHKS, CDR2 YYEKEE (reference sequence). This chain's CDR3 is CASSFGQTSYEQYF. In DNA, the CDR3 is TGTGCCAGCAGCTTCGGACAGACCAGCTACGAGCAGTACTTC.

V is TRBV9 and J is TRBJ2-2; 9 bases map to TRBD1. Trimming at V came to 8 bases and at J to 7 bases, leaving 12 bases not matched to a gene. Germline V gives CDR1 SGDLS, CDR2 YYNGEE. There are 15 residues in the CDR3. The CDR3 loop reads CASRGGTGFDGELFF. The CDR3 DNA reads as TGTGCCAGTAGAGGGGGGACAGGGTTTGACGGGGAGCTGTTTTTT.

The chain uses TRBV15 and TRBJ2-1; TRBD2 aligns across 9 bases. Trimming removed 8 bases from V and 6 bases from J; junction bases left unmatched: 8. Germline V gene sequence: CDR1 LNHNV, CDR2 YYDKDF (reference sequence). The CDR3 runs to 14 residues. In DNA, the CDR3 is TGTGCCACCGAGGCGGGAGGGCCCTCCAATGAGCAGTTCTTC. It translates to CATEAGGPSNEQFF.

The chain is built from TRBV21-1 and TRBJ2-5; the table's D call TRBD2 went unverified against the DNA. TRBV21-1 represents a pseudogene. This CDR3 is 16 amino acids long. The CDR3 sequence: CASSKWSSGGVETQYF. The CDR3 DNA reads TGTGCCAGCAGCAAATGGAGTAGCGGGGGGGTTGAGACCCAGTACTTC.

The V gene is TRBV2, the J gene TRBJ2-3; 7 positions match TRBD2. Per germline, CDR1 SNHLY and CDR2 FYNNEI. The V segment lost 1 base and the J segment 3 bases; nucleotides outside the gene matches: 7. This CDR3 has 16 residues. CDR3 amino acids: CASSEDVGGDTDTQYF. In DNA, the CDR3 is TGTGCCAGCAGTGAAGACGTGGGAGGGGATACAGATACGCAGTATTTT.

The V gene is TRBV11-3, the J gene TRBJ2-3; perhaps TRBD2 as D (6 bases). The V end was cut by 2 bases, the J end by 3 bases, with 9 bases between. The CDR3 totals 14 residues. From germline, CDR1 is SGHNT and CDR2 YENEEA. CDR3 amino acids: CASSLSGSTDTQYF. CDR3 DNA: TGTGCCAGCAGCTTATCCGGGAGTACAGATACGCAGTATTTT.

CDR3 loop: CASRPQGDEQYF. The CDR3 bases are TGTGCCAGCAGACCCCAGGGTGACGAGCAGTACTTC. V usage is TRBV11-2 and J usage is TRBJ2-7, with D perhaps matching TRBD1 (5 bases). V shed 6 bases and J shed 5 bases, with 11 bases lying between them. The CDR3 extends over 12 amino acids. CDR1 SGHAT and CDR2 FQNNGV come from the germline V gene.

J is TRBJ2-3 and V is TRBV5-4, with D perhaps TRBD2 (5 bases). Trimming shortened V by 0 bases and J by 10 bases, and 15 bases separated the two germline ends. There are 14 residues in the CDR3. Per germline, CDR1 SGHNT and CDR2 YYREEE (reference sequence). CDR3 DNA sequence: TGTGCCAGCAGCTTGGATGGTAGCGCACTTGCGCAGTATTTT. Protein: CASSLDGSALAQYF.

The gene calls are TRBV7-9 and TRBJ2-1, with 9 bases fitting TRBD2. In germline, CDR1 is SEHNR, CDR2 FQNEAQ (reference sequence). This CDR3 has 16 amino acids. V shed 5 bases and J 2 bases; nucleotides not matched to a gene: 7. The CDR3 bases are TGTGCCAGCAGCCGAGCCGGGACTAGCCCCTACAATGAGCAGTTCTTC. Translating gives CASSRAGTSPYNEQFF.